This T cell receptor beta chain was profiled in a study of blood T cell repertoires in COVID-19. Study as a whole: The samples span acute and convalescent COVID-19 from the United States, Italy and Spain.

Authors' data handling: By means of reference gene primer amplification, nucleated cell counts were estimated. Clones were read by immunoSEQ multiplex PCR, and TCRdb kept only the in-frame ones, dropping some. The V and J calls and clone size were taken over from that table, and D and trimming were inferred from the DNA. Here the sample spans 200,000 to 300,000 clones, 70% to 90% being singletons. CDR3 length equals 13 residues. The chain couples TRBV21-1 to TRBJ1-1; the table calls TRBD1, which could not be checked here. TRBV21-1 is annotated as a pseudogene. This clonotype was sampled from a woman aged 60-70 years with active or convalescent COVID-19. Sample: peripheral blood. The CDR3 here is CAPRSQVNTEAFF. The CDR3 region has the DNA TGTGCTCCCCGGTCGCAGGTGAACACTGAAGCTTTCTTT.